The entry below describes one T cell receptor beta chain. No antigen is known for it. Graves' hyperthyroidism was deemed stable given no ophthalmopathy progression within 18 months. Pregnant or lactating patients were excluded, as were those with uncontrolled infection or other autoimmune disease. Amplified regions were TCR beta CDR3 sequences from RNA transcripts. In the first-round RT-PCR of the TCR CDR3, the HTBI primer set was used. MiXCR, run by TCRdb on the multiplex PCR reads, gives a single entry per CDR3 protein. The repertoire holds 350,000 to 400,000 distinct CDR3 sequences, with more than 12% as singletons. This specimen comes from a study of T cells in Graves' hyperthyroidism and ophthalmopathy. The study, taken as a whole, reports: The blood repertoire included most of the expanded thyroid clonotypes above 0.001. A 13 V-J model separated ophthalmopathy from stable hyperthyroidism.

Looked up from germline, CDR1 is MNHEY and CDR2 is SMNVEV (reference sequence). The CDR3 has 14 amino acids. V lost 4 bases and J lost 3, with 12 bases in between. The V gene is TRBV27, the J gene TRBJ1-2; tentatively, D is TRBD1 (5 bases). This receptor was taken from a woman aged 25 to 45 with Graves' hyperthyroidism. Sequenced input: blood. DNA for the CDR3: TGTGCCAGCAGTTCACCGGGACTTCACTATGGCTACACCTTC. Protein: CASSSPGLHYGYTF.